This T cell receptor beta chain comes out of a study of shared clonotypes between healthy human individuals. Comments on this clone: The antigen is not known.

V lost 4 bases and J lost 2, with 11 bases in between. This CDR3 contains 15 residues. In germline, CDR1 is LNHDA, CDR2 SQIVND (reference sequence). Assay: immunoSEQ multiplex PCR; the TCRdb copy retains only in-frame clones and omits some. The repertoire holds under 850,000 clones, with approximately 72% as singletons. Study findings and constraints: In contrast to clonotypes shared by all four donors, non-shared clonotypes had lower generation probabilities. Shared across a handful of donors were around 5% of the naive CD4 clonotypes.

The chain has TRBV19 and TRBJ1-4; D is undetermined. What was sequenced was memory CD4+ T cells sorted from blood. Specified subset: CD45RA-negative fraction. The TCR was taken from a woman aged 25 to 45 in good health. The CDR3 DNA follows: TGTGCCAGTAGTACCCGAAGAACGACTAATGAAAAACTGTTTTTT. This sequence encodes CASSTRRTTNEKLFF.